This T cell receptor beta chain was obtained from a study of blood T cell repertoires in COVID-19. The CDR3 totals 12 residues. Germline values: CDR1 MGHRA, CDR2 YSYEKL. The V end lost 2 bases, the J end lost 8 bases, and 9 bases lay between the germline ends. Original methodology: Reference gene primer amplification yielded estimated nucleated cell counts. Generated by immunoSEQ multiplex PCR, the TCRdb table keeps only in-frame clones and is missing some. V and J calls and clone size are those listed in that table; D and trimming were worked out from the DNA. The repertoire holds approximately 440,000 clones, with less than 95% as singletons. This clone was seen more than once but under ten times.

The receptor was derived from a man between 18 and 35 years old who had recovered from COVID-19. The sample consisted of PBMCs or T cells enriched from blood (not recorded which). The chain joins TRBV4-1 to TRBJ1-2; D is uncertain. The CDR3 sequence is CASSQPREGYTF. CDR3 DNA: TGCGCCAGCAGCCAACCAAGGGAGGGCTACACCTTC.